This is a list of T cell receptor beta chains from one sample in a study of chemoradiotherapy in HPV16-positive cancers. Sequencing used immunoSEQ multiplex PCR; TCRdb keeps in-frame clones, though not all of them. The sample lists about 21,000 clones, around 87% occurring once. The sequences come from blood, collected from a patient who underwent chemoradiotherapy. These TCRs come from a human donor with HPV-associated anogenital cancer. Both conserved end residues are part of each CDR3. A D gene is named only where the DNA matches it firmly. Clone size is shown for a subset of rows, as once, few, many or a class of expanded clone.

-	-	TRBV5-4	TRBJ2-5	TGTGCCAGCAGCTTGGACAGCCTCTCAGAGACCCAGTACTTC	CASSLDSLSETQYF
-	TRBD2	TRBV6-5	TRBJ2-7	TGTGCCAGCAGCCGAGGGGAGGGGTCCTACGAGCAGTACTTC	CASSRGEGSYEQYF
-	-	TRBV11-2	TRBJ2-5	TGTGCCAGCAGCTACAGGCGCCAAGAGACCCAGTACTTC	CASSYRRQETQYF
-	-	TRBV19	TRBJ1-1	TGTGCCAGTAGTCCTACCGGGACGGCGGCGACGGCTGAAGCTTTCTTT	CASSPTGTAATAEAFF
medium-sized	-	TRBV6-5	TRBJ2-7	TGTGCCAGCAGCGCAGGGTACGAGCAGTACTTC	CASSAGYEQYF
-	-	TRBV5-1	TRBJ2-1	TGCGCCAGCAGCTTGGCTGGGGGCTCGATCTCCTACAATGAGCAGTTCTTC	CASSLAGGSISYNEQFF
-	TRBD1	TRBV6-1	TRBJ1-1	TGTGCCAGCAGTGACCGGGGGACAGGCCACACTGAAGCTTTCTTT	CASSDRGTGHTEAFF
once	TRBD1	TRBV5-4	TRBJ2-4	TGTGCCAGCAGCTTGCGGACAGGGTCTAGGAACATTCAGTACTTC	CASSLRTGSRNIQYF
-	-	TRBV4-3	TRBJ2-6	TGCGCCAGCAGCCAAGCGGTGGGGCCCTCTGGGGCCAACGTCCTGACTTTC	CASSQAVGPSGANVLTF
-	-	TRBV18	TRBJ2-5	TGTGCCAGCAGGGGGGTTATCCAAGAGACCCAGTACTTC	CASRGVIQETQYF
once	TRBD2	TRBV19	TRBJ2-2	TGTGCCAGTAGTCTGGGTTTAGCGGGGGCCACCGGGGAGCTGTTTTTT	CASSLGLAGATGELFF
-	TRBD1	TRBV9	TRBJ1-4	TGTGCCAGCAGCTCAGTCGGACAGGGTACCGAAAAACTGTTTTTT	CASSSVGQGTEKLFF
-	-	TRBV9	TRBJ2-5	TGTGCCAGCAGCGTAGGGGGGGAGACCCAGTACTTC	CASSVGGETQYF
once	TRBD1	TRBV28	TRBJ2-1	TGTGCCAGCAGCAGACCCAGGGGGCTAGAGGGACCGTACAATGAGCAGTTCTTC	CASSRPRGLEGPYNEQFF
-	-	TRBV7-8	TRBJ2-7	TGTGCCAGCAGCTTGGGGACGTCGAGCTCCTACGAGCAGTACTTC	CASSLGTSSSYEQYF
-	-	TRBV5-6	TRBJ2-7	TGTGCCAGCAGGGTCTCTGGAGGTCCGTACGAGCAGTACTTC	CASRVSGGPYEQYF
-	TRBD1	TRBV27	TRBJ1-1	TGTGCCAGCAGTTTAAGGGGGCGTGGGAACACTGAAGCTTTCTTT	CASSLRGRGNTEAFF
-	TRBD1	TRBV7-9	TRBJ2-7	TGTGCCAGCAGCCCTCCGGGACAGGGTGCGGACGAGCAGTACTTC	CASSPPGQGADEQYF
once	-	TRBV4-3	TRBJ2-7	TGCGCCAGCAGCCACGTGGCTGGAAACGAGCAGTACTTC	CASSHVAGNEQYF
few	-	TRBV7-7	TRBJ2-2	TGTGCTAGCAGCTTGGGGGGCGTAGGTCCCGGGGAGCTGTTTTTT	CASSLGGVGPGELFF
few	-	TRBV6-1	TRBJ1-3	TGTGCCAGCACCTCCCAGGGACGATCTTTT	CASTSQGRSF
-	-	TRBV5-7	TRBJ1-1	TGTGCCAGCAGCTACTCCGACGGGAACACTGAAGCTTTCTTT	CASSYSDGNTEAFF
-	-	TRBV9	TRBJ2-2	TGTGCCAGCAGCGCTAACACCGGGGAGCTGTTTTTT	CASSANTGELFF
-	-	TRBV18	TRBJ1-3	TGTGCCAGCTCACCGGCGGAGGTGGCAAACACCATATATTTT	CASSPAEVANTIYF
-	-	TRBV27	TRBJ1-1	TGTGCCAGCATGCGCTTCATGAACACTGAAGCTTTCTTT	CASMRFMNTEAFF
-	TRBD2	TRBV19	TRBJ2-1	TGTGCCAGTAGTTACGGGGGGAGCTCCTACAATGAGCAGTTCTTC	CASSYGGSSYNEQFF
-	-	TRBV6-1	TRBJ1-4	TGTGCCAGCAGTGGCCTGGACACCTTTAATGAAAAACTGTTTTTT	CASSGLDTFNEKLFF
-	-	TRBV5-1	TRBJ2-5	TGCGCCAGCAGCCCGGGACTAGGGGGCCCACAAGAGACCCAGTACTTC	CASSPGLGGPQETQYF
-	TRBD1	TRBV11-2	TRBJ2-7	TGTGCCAGCAGCTCCCGGACAGGCCTTATAAGCTCCTACGAGCAGTACTTC	CASSSRTGLISSYEQYF
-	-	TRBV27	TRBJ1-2	TGTGCCAGCAGTTTACTGAACTATGGCTACACCTTC	CASSLLNYGYTF
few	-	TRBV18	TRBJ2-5	TGTGCCAGCTCCCGGGAGAATAACCAAGAGACCCAGTACTTC	CASSRENNQETQYF
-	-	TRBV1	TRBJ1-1	-	CTSSQYYVAGGARTEAFF
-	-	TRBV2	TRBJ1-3	TGTGCCAGCAGTGGAGGGTTTGTGTCTGGAAACACCATATATTTT	CASSGGFVSGNTIYF
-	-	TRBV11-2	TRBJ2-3	TGTGCCAGCAGCTCGAGGTCGACCGGGACACAGAAATCGGCAGATACGCAGTATTTT	CASSSRSTGTQKSADTQYF
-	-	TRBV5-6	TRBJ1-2	TGTGCCAGCAGCTTGTGGTTCCTCGGGGGCTATGGCTACACCTTC	CASSLWFLGGYGYTF
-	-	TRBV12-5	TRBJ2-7	TGTGCTAGTGGTTTGGACAGGGCTTACGAGCAGTACTTC	CASGLDRAYEQYF
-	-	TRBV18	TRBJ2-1	TGTGCCAGCTCACTTAAGCCTGGGACGGAGCTGTTCTTC	CASSLKPGTELFF
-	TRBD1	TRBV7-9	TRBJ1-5	TGTGCCAGCAGCTTAGCCCAGGGGGAAGGCAATCAGCCCCAGCATTTT	CASSLAQGEGNQPQHF
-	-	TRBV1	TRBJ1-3	TGCACCAGCACTTCCGAGAGACGAAACACCATATATTTT	CTSTSERRNTIYF
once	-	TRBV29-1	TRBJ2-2	TGCAGCGTTGAAGTAACTCCCGGGAACACCGGGGAGCTGTTTTTT	CSVEVTPGNTGELFF
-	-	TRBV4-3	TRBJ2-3	TGCGCCAGCAGCCAAAATCGGGCTAGGAGCACAGATACGCAGTATTTT	CASSQNRARSTDTQYF
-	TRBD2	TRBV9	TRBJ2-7	TGTGCCAGCAGCGTAGGGGGGACTAGCGACTACGAGCAGTACTTC	CASSVGGTSDYEQYF
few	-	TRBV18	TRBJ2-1	TGTGCCAGCGAAGGGCTAAACAATGAGCAGTTCTTC	CASEGLNNEQFF
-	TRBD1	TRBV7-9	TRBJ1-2	TGTGCCAGCAGCTTGGTCGCCGGGACAGGGCGGGCCTATGGCTACACCTTC	CASSLVAGTGRAYGYTF
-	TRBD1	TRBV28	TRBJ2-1	TGTGCCAGCAGCCCCCACGAGGGACAGTCCTACAATGAGCAGTTCTTC	CASSPHEGQSYNEQFF
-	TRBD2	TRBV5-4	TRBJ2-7	TGTGCCAGCAGCCCCAGACTAGCGGGGGACCCCTCCTACGAGCAGTACTTC	CASSPRLAGDPSYEQYF
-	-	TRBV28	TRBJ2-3	TGTGCCAGCGGGGTTCCAGGGCCAGATACGCAGTATTTT	CASGVPGPDTQYF